What follows is one T cell receptor beta chain and its context. Its antigen is currently not known. No qualities accompany the bases; no much larger clone lies one base away. The data were obtained in a study of preoperative IRX-2 immunotherapy in early breast cancer (dated by TCRdb to between 2018 and 2021). To prepare the library, the immunoSEQ multiplex PCR assay was applied. TCRdb limited this immuneACCESS table to in-frame rearrangements with V and J called. A share of clones is missing; checked studies link under half to unresolved V genes, and the rest is unexplained. Across this sample there are around 34,000 clones, with roughly 96% seen only once. The ten biggest clones cover roughly 6.7% of the sample. The treatment or condition label, read with the paper, signifies: preoperative locoregional IRX-2 cytokine immunotherapy. The samples were obtained from a phase Ib study that tested preoperative, locoregional IRX-2 cytokine immunotherapy designed to prime immune responses. Donors were patients with early-stage breast cancer who received IRX-2 before surgery.

Trimming takes 2 bases from V and 1 base from J, and the germline ends sit 5 bases apart. The germline V gene gives CDR1 as SGHNT and CDR2 as YENEEA. The cysteine opens and the phenylalanine closes a CDR3 of 13 amino acids. Only the CDR3 part of the read is kept: 39 bases, read in frame from the first base. This sequence originates from a human donor with breast cancer. In this chain, TRBV11-3 is recombined with TRBJ1-1, with an unclear D gene assignment. Sample collection was performed from a patient treated with IRX-2 immunotherapy. The nucleotide sequence reads as follows: TGTGCCAGCAGCTTACTCGCGAACACTGAAGCTTTCTTT. Translated, it gives CASSLLANTEAFF.